This TCR beta chain was sequenced for a study of technical replicates of blood from a few donors. Sequenced by immunoSEQ multiplex PCR; TCRdb stores in-frame clones only, minus some. The sample records about 62,000 clones, just under 90% being singletons. Germline V gives CDR1 LGHNA, CDR2 YNFKEQ. This CDR3 has 15 residues. V lost 5 bases to trimming and J lost 5 bases; unmatched junction nucleotides: 10. The chain couples TRBV4-2 to TRBJ2-5; 8 positions agree with TRBD2. This receptor was identified in a human donor in good health. Some clones in this sample may be carry-over from other donors' samples. The sample taken for sequencing was PBMCs. CDR3 in DNA: TGTGCCAGCAGCAGTTCGGGGGGGGGCATGGAGACCCAGTACTTC. Translated: CASSSSGGGMETQYF.